This T cell receptor beta chain derives from a study of cytomegalovirus exposure and HLA in healthy donors. Study background: The approximately 120 validation repertoires were reported in a later analysis to have been generated on the same platform as the 500 to 700 first-cohort repertoires. General observations from the study: The authors enumerated over 150 TCR beta chains as linked to cytomegalovirus. Rarity marked most TCR sequences, yet some public TCRs occurred in many donors.

As concerns this clone: The antigen remains unidentified.

The CDR3 runs 15 residues. The V gene's germline CDR1 is SGHNT and CDR2 YYREEE (reference sequence). V lost 4 bases, J lost 7 bases, and 10 bases stayed unmatched. These donors were members of the 120-subject validation cohort, a group separate from the roughly 670-subject first cohort. The table came from immunoSEQ multiplex PCR; TCRdb's copy has only in-frame clones and leaves some out. The sample records 55,000 to 75,000 clones, around 90% being singletons. Specimen: PBMCs. This chain uses TRBV5-4 with TRBJ2-4; 8 bases are shared with TRBD1. This receptor was identified in a man aged 18 to 29 in good health and CMV-seronegative. CDR3 sequence (DNA): TGTGCCAGCAGCCGAGTCGGACAGGGTAGGAACATTCAGTACTTC. This codes for CASSRVGQGRNIQYF.